The rows below give T cell receptor beta chains drawn from one sample of a study of beta chain features in type 1 diabetes. TCRdb keeps only in-frame clones here, not all; method: immunoSEQ multiplex PCR. The sample contains 150,000 to 190,000 clones, 10% of which appear only once. The sequenced sample was central memory CD4+ T cells from blood. These receptors were obtained from a young man with type 1 diabetes. Both conserved end residues are part of each CDR3. Each record gives: D gene, J gene, clone size, V gene, CDR3 length, CDR3 DNA, CDR3 protein. A D gene is named only where the DNA matches it firmly. Clone sizes are given selectively: once, few, many, or a class where the clone is expanded.

TRBD2 TRBJ2-5 few TRBV4-3 22 TGCGCCAGCAGCCAAGATAGAGTTAGGACGGAGACTAGCGGGAGGGCCAAGGAGACCCAGTACTTC CASSQDRVRTETSGRAKETQYF
. TRBJ1-5 . TRBV6-6 15 TGTGCCAGCAGTACCGGGCGGGATAGCAATCAGCCCCAGCATTTT CASSTGRDSNQPQHF
. TRBJ2-5 . TRBV7-2 14 TGTGCCAGCAGCTTACCAGGGGTGTGGGAGACCCAGTACTTC CASSLPGVWETQYF
. TRBJ2-1 . TRBV28 11 TGTGCCAGCGCCCGGTGGAATGAGCAGTTCTTC CASARWNEQFF
. TRBJ2-5 many TRBV5-1 11 TGCGCCAGCAGCTCGCAAGAGACCCAGTACTTC CASSSQETQYF
TRBD2 TRBJ2-7 few TRBV5-1 16 TGCGCCAGCAGGAGACTAGCGGGAGGCGATACCTACGAGCAGTACTTC CASRRLAGGDTYEQYF
TRBD1 TRBJ1-1 . TRBV29-1 16 TGCAGCGTTGAGGTTATTGGACAGGGAAAGGACACTGAAGCTTTCTTT CSVEVIGQGKDTEAFF
. TRBJ2-5 . TRBV5-4 13 TGTGCCAGCAGCCACGACAGACAAGAGACCCAGTACTTC CASSHDRQETQYF
. TRBJ2-3 . TRBV6-5 15 TGTGCCAGCAGTATACAGGCCGACCTAACGGATACGCAGTATTTT CASSIQADLTDTQYF
TRBD1 TRBJ2-5 . TRBV7-6 16 TGTGCCAGCAGCCCCAACCGGGACAGGGGGCAAGAGACCCAGTACTTC CASSPNRDRGQETQYF
TRBD1 TRBJ1-5 . TRBV19 15 TGTGCCAGTAGTAACGGCGGACAGGGAGCCCTCCCCCAGCATTTT CASSNGGQGALPQHF
. TRBJ1-3 . TRBV29-1 13 TGCAGCGTTGAACCCAGGTCTGGAAACACCATATATTTT CSVEPRSGNTIYF
TRBD2 TRBJ2-7 few TRBV28 16 TGTGCCAGCAGTTTGCCTCCGGGACTAGGCGCCGACGAGCAGTACTTC CASSLPPGLGADEQYF
. TRBJ2-1 few TRBV19 16 TGTGCCAGTAGTACTTTCGGGACTTCCTCCTACAATGAGCAGTTCTTC CASSTFGTSSYNEQFF
. TRBJ1-5 few TRBV6-5 13 TGTGCCAGCAGTTATCGGGGGACGGAGCCCCAGCATTTT CASSYRGTEPQHF
. TRBJ1-2 few TRBV16 11 TGTGCCAGCAGCCCGACAAATGGCTACACCTTC CASSPTNGYTF
TRBD2 TRBJ2-7 . TRBV7-6 15 TGTGCCAGCAGCTTAGGGAAGCGGGGGTCCTACGAGCAGTACTTC CASSLGKRGSYEQYF
. TRBJ2-3 . TRBV9 15 TGTGCCAGCAGCCCAAGTGGGAGTGGCACAGATACGCAGTATTTT CASSPSGSGTDTQYF
. TRBJ2-7 few TRBV28 15 TGTGCCAGCAGTTTAACGAGCAGGACAACCTACGAGCAGTACTTC CASSLTSRTTYEQYF
TRBD1 TRBJ1-2 few TRBV7-3 13 TGTGCCAGCAGCTTGGGGACAGGGGAGGGCTACACCTTC CASSLGTGEGYTF
TRBD2 TRBJ2-2 . TRBV27 15 TGTGCCAGCAGTCCCCGGACTAGCGCGGCCGGGGAGCTGTTTTTT CASSPRTSAAGELFF
. TRBJ2-7 few TRBV30 14 TGTGCCTGGAGTCTGAGCGAGGCTCTCGACGAGCAGTACTTC CAWSLSEALDEQYF
TRBD1 TRBJ1-5 . TRBV2 13 TGTGCCAGCAAGGACAGGGAGAATCAGCCCCAGCATTTT CASKDRENQPQHF
. TRBJ2-1 few TRBV13 14 TGTGCCAGCAGCCCACAGGGATCCTACAATGAGCAGTTCTTC CASSPQGSYNEQFF
TRBD1 TRBJ2-1 few TRBV28 15 TGTGCCAGCCTGAACGGGGACAGCTCCTACAATGAGCAGTTCTTC CASLNGDSSYNEQFF
. TRBJ1-1 . TRBV2 14 TGTGCCAGCATCAAATACCAGGGGAACACTGAAGCTTTCTTT CASIKYQGNTEAFF
TRBD1 TRBJ2-7 few TRBV5-1 15 TGCGCCAGCAGCCCGGGGACAGGGGATTCCTACGAGCAGTACTTC CASSPGTGDSYEQYF
. TRBJ2-3 . TRBV28 12 TGTGCCAGCAGAGCTGCCACAGATACGCAGTATTTT CASRAATDTQYF
. TRBJ2-7 . TRBV11-3 14 TGTGCCAGCAGCCACCAACGGGAAGCCTCCGAGCAGTACTTC CASSHQREASEQYF
. TRBJ2-7 . TRBV4-3 19 TGCGCCAGCAGCCAAGATGTTAGTCGTACCGTAGGGGGATCCTACGAGCAGTACTTC CASSQDVSRTVGGSYEQYF
. TRBJ1-2 few TRBV7-9 14 TGTGCCAGCAGCTTAGCAGGGGCTAAGGGAGGCTACACCTTC CASSLAGAKGGYTF
TRBD2 TRBJ2-2 few TRBV4-2 15 TGTGCCAGCAACCGAGCGGGAGAGATTGCCGGGGAGCTGTTTTTT CASNRAGEIAGELFF